The 29 T cell receptor beta chains below were found in one sample sequenced in a study of blood T cell repertoires in COVID-19. TCRdb's table, derived via immunoSEQ multiplex PCR, lists solely in-frame clones and lacks some. The repertoire holds 300,000 to 350,000 clones, with 90% to 95% as singletons. The specimen sequenced was PBMCs or T cells enriched from blood (not recorded which). These TCRs come from a young woman who had been exposed to COVID-19.

This rearrangement joins TRBV6-5 to TRBJ1-1; D not resolved. Germline CDR1 reads MNHEY; CDR2 reads SVGAGI. Trimming cost V 8 bases and J 4 bases, with 17 bases left between them. The CDR3 length is 14 residues. The CDR3: CASHSPMVPTEAFF. The CDR3 DNA reads TGTGCCAGCCATTCCCCTATGGTCCCCACTGAAGCTTTCTTT.

V is TRBV3-1 (or the pseudogene TRBV3-2) and J is TRBJ2-1; D remains ambiguous. Trimming left V 4 bases short and J 0 bases short, with 10 bases between. Germline V gene lookup returns CDR1 LGHDT and CDR2 YNNKEL (reference sequence). The CDR3 spans 15 residues. The CDR3 DNA follows: TGTGCCAGCAGCCTCGAGATGAGCTCCTACAATGAGCAGTTCTTC. The encoded protein is CASSLEMSSYNEQFF.

This chain joins TRBV5-1 and TRBJ2-5; 11 bases line up with TRBD2. V shed 1 base and J 4 bases; nucleotides not matched to a gene: 6. The CDR3 totals 16 residues. Germline V gene lookup returns CDR1 SGHRS and CDR2 YFSETQ. CDR3 coding DNA: TGCGCCAGCAGCTTGATAGCGGGGGGGCCCGGAGAGACCCAGTACTTC. Its translation is CASSLIAGGPGETQYF.

This sequence joins TRBV5-4 and TRBJ2-5, with TRBD2 matching 11 bases. With 4 bases clipped from V and 5 bases from J, the junction kept 7 bases outside the gene matches. CDR1 is SGHNT, CDR2 YYREEE, per germline (reference sequence). This CDR3 has 15 residues. CDR3 DNA: TGTGCCAGCAGCGGTGGGACTAGCGGAAGGGAGACCCAGTACTTC. It translates to CASSGGTSGRETQYF.

V usage is TRBV20-1 and J usage is TRBJ2-7; TRBD1 is a possible D gene (6 bases). Germline values: CDR1 DFQATT, CDR2 SNEGSKA (reference sequence). The CDR3 has 10 residues. Deletions cut 6 bases from V and 5 bases from J, with 8 bases between. This chain's CDR3 is CSAQGNEQYF. The CDR3 DNA reads as TGCAGTGCACAGGGCAACGAGCAGTACTTC.

This rearrangement joins TRBV7-8 to TRBJ2-5; possibly TRBD1 for D (6 bases). This CDR3 contains 15 residues. V was trimmed by 5 bases and J by 1 base, leaving 14 bases between them. Germline loops: CDR1 SGHVS, CDR2 FQNEAQ. The CDR3 nucleotides are TGTGCCAGCAGCAAACGAAGACAGGTCCAAGAGACCCAGTACTTC. Translating gives CASSKRRQVQETQYF. Drawing the rest from reference TRBV7-8 and TRBJ2-5, the complete variable domain is GAGVSQSPRYKVAKRGQDVALRCDPISGHVSLFWYQQALGQGPEFLTYFQNEAQLDKSGLPSDRFFAERPEGSVSTLKIQRTQQEDSAVYLCASSKRRQVQETQYFGPGTRLLVL.

The chain carries TRBV5-3 and TRBJ2-7; D not certain. TRBV5-3 is sorted into the ORF group, with uncertain function. V lost 1 base and J 3 bases, leaving 8 bases between the germline ends. The CDR3 runs 13 residues. The CDR3 loop reads CARSLSYYYEQYF. CDR3 sequence (DNA): TGTGCCAGAAGCTTGAGTTACTACTACGAGCAGTACTTC.

In this sample, this clone turned up a few times. The rearrangement links TRBV27 to TRBJ1-2; 9 bases map to TRBD1. This CDR3 contains 14 residues. Germline V gives CDR1 MNHEY, CDR2 SMNVEV (reference sequence). V lost 6 bases and J lost 8; bases outside the gene matches: 10. The DNA for the CDR3 is TGTGCCAGCAGCCGAGGGACAGGGAGGAGAGGCTACACCTTC. It codes for CASSRGTGRRGYTF.

The chain employs TRBV5-1 and TRBJ1-2; TRBD1 matches 10 bases. The CDR3 contains 15 residues. In germline, CDR1 is SGHRS, CDR2 YFSETQ. The V and J ends lost 4 bases and 5 bases, in that order; junction bases with no gene match: 8. CDR3 loop: CASSEGTGDLYGYTF. CDR3 bases: TGCGCCAGCAGCGAGGGGACAGGGGATCTTTATGGCTACACCTTC.

This chain joins TRBV27 and TRBJ1-4; 7 nucleotides agree with TRBD1. CDR1 and CDR2 (germline): MNHEY, SMNVEV (reference sequence). The CDR3 has 17 residues. V shed 5 bases, J shed 6 bases, and the junction held 15 bases outside the gene matches. DNA for the CDR3: TGTGCCAGCAGTCCTAGTAGGGGGCCGGGTCGAGATGAAAAACTGTTTTTT. It encodes CASSPSRGPGRDEKLFF.

The chain employs TRBV10-3 and TRBJ2-3; 10 bases are a match to TRBD2. This CDR3 has 17 amino acids. Germline V lookup: CDR1 ENHRY, CDR2 SYGVKD. V shed 2 bases and J 0 bases; nucleotides not matched to a gene: 5. CDR3 residues: CAISEQLAGASTDTQYF. The CDR3, as DNA: TGTGCCATCAGTGAGCAGCTAGCGGGGGCCAGCACAGATACGCAGTATTTT.

There are a few counts of this clone. The V and J genes are TRBV7-9 and TRBJ1-3; possible D gene TRBD1, 5 bases. The germline V gene has CDR1 SEHNR and CDR2 FQNEAQ (reference sequence). The V and J ends lost 1 base and 4 bases respectively, with 11 bases between them. This CDR3 has 15 amino acids. This CDR3 is CASSLVQGLGNTIYF. The CDR3 bases are TGTGCCAGCAGCTTAGTCCAGGGTCTAGGAAACACCATATATTTT.

CDR3 residues: CASSPDRARRDPIWALHF. CDR3 in DNA: TGTGCCAGCAGCCCAGATCGGGCCAGGAGGGACCCTATCTGGGCCCTCCACTTT. The genes are TRBV4-2 and TRBJ1-6, with D possibly TRBD1 on 5 matching bases. Trimming stripped 4 bases from V and 14 bases from J, with 30 bases between. This CDR3 region has 18 residues. The germline CDR1 and CDR2 sequences are LGHNA and YNFKEQ.

The chain recombines TRBV10-3 with TRBJ1-2; perhaps TRBD1 as D (5 bases). The CDR3 is made up of 14 amino acids. V was cut by 6 bases and J by 0 bases, with 11 bases left in between. Looked up from germline, CDR1 is ENHRY and CDR2 is SYGVKD. The CDR3 sequence is CAIRPQTANYGYTF. The CDR3 DNA reads TGTGCCATCAGACCCCAGACAGCTAACTATGGCTACACCTTC.

About this clone: Other DNA sequences in the sample encode the same CDR3. In DNA, the CDR3 is TGCGCCAGCAGCCAAGATAGGGGCACTGAAGCTTTCTTT. This translates into CASSQDRGTEAFF. The genes are TRBV4-1 and TRBJ1-1; perhaps TRBD1 as D (5 bases). Trimming took off 0 bases at V and 4 bases at J, with 6 bases between the two ends. The length of the CDR3 is 13 residues. Germline lookup yields CDR1 MGHRA and CDR2 YSYEKL.

The genes are TRBV4-2 and TRBJ1-2, with D maybe TRBD1 (5 bases). The CDR3 is 21 amino acids. Trimming cost V 7 bases and J 1 base, with 34 bases left between them. Germline loops: CDR1 LGHNA, CDR2 YNFKEQ. This chain's CDR3 is CASTTLFPNPPPPGCNYGYTF. The CDR3 DNA follows: TGTGCCAGCACCACCCTGTTCCCCAATCCGCCCCCCCCAGGGTGTAACTATGGCTACACCTTC.

This chain connects TRBV12-3 or TRBV12-4 to TRBJ1-5; no firm D call. This CDR3 is built from 13 residues. Trimming removed 3 bases at V and 7 bases at J, with 10 bases between. The CDR3 sequence: CASSFSPQQPQHF. CDR3 DNA: TGTGCCAGCAGTTTTTCGCCTCAGCAGCCCCAGCATTTT.

V and J are TRBV5-4 and TRBJ2-4; 8 bases are shared with TRBD1. This CDR3 region has 14 residues. Germline CDR1 reads SGHNT; CDR2 reads YYREEE (reference sequence). V gave up 4 bases and J gave up 6 bases; unmatched junction bases: 6. The CDR3 here is CASSEWDRRNIQYF. As DNA, the CDR3 is TGTGCCAGCAGCGAATGGGACAGGAGAAACATTCAGTACTTC.

V gene TRBV6-5 combines with J gene TRBJ1-1, with TRBD1 as a possible D gene (6 bases). Germline V gene lookup returns CDR1 MNHEY and CDR2 SVGAGI. This CDR3 has 14 amino acids. V was trimmed by 8 bases and J by 2 bases, leaving 15 bases between them. The CDR3 bases are TGTGCCAGCGCGATACAGGGAGAAAACACTGAAGCTTTCTTT. This codes for CASAIQGENTEAFF.

The J gene is TRBJ1-1, the V gene TRBV19; tentatively, D is TRBD1 (6 bases). The CDR3 length is 13 residues. Germline V gene sequence: CDR1 LNHDA, CDR2 SQIVND (reference sequence). Trimming removed 3 bases from V and 4 bases from J, with 9 bases in between. CDR3 bases: TGTGCCAGTAGTATCAACAGGGCCACTGAAGCTTTCTTT. Protein: CASSINRATEAFF.

This sequence joins TRBV20-1 and TRBJ2-7; D may be TRBD2 (7 bases). Germline V gene data show CDR1 as DFQATT and CDR2 as SNEGSKA (reference sequence). Trimming took off 3 bases at V and 6 bases at J, with 18 bases between the two ends. CDR3 size: 14 residues. CDR3 DNA sequence: TGCAGTGCTAGTATCAGGGGACGGGGGGCCGAGCAGTACTTC. It is translated as CSASIRGRGAEQYF.

V and J are TRBV6-5 and TRBJ1-1; 10 bases map to TRBD1. CDR1 is MNHEY and CDR2 is SVGAGI in the germline V gene. Germline trimming cut 0 bases from V and 9 bases from J; bases unmatched to any gene: 10. This CDR3 contains 16 residues. The CDR3 sequence: CASSYSPDRGPTKAFF. The CDR3 DNA reads TGTGCCAGCAGTTACTCTCCTGACAGGGGGCCCACAAAAGCTTTCTTT.

V gene TRBV9 combines with J gene TRBJ1-6; TRBD1 aligns across 9 bases. Germline CDR1 SGDLS, CDR2 YYNGEE. Losses at the gene ends were 2 bases for V and 9 bases for J; bases not matched to a gene: 6. CDR3 length: 15 amino acids. The CDR3: CASSVSGTGFSPLHF. CDR3 DNA sequence: TGTGCCAGCAGCGTTTCTGGGACAGGGTTTTCACCCCTCCACTTT.

The chain recombines TRBV20-1 with TRBJ1-2, with D uncertain. With 3 bases removed from V and 6 bases from J, the gap between germline ends came to 2 bases. The CDR3 is 9 residues long. Germline values: CDR1 DFQATT, CDR2 SNEGSKA (reference sequence). CDR3 sequence (DNA): TGCAGTGCTAGCAATGGCTACACCTTC. Translated, it gives CSASNGYTF.

The J gene is TRBJ1-2, the V gene TRBV5-5; the D gene is possibly TRBD1 (5 bases). V lost 0 bases and J lost 5, with 17 bases in between. The CDR3 is 16 amino acids. In germline, CDR1 is SGHKS, CDR2 YYEKEE (reference sequence). This CDR3 is CASSLGSEGRLYGYTF. DNA for the CDR3: TGTGCCAGCAGCTTGGGATCGGAGGGACGGCTGTATGGCTACACCTTC.

The genes are TRBV7-2 and TRBJ1-1; weak D call: TRBD1 (5 bases). Per the germline V gene, CDR1 is SGHTA and CDR2 is FQGNSA. V was clipped by 2 bases and J by 5 bases, with 12 bases between them. The CDR3 has 14 residues. CDR3 sequence: CASSLYVGLTEAFF. CDR3 DNA: TGTGCCAGCAGCTTATACGTGGGGCTAACTGAAGCTTTCTTT.

J is TRBJ1-4 and V is TRBV6-5, with D possibly TRBD1 on 5 matching bases. The germline V and J ends were trimmed by 6 bases and 6 bases, with 14 bases remaining between them. Germline V CDR1 and CDR2: MNHEY, SVGAGI. CDR3 length equals 14 residues. The CDR3 region is CASREGRADEKLFF. CDR3 coding DNA: TGTGCCAGCAGGGAGGGACGGGCGGATGAAAAACTGTTTTTT.

The rearrangement uses TRBV19 and TRBJ1-6, with no clear D. The CDR3 has 15 residues. Germline CDR1 LNHDA, CDR2 SQIVND (reference sequence). The germline V and J ends were trimmed by 6 bases and 7 bases, with 16 bases remaining between them. The DNA for the CDR3 is TGTGCCAGTAGCATGGGGAGGACCGTCAATTCACCCCTCCACTTT. Its translation: CASSMGRTVNSPLHF.

The chain recombines TRBV5-1 with TRBJ2-7; TRBD1 is a possible D gene (6 bases). Germline lookup yields CDR1 SGHRS and CDR2 YFSETQ. V lost 4 bases, J lost 2 bases, and 10 bases lay in between. The CDR3 is 13 residues long. CDR3 in DNA: TGCGCCAGCAGCCGGGACATCCCCTACGAGCAGTACTTC. As protein: CASSRDIPYEQYF.